The following is a T cell receptor beta chain sequence with its context. The sample comes from a study of blood T cell repertoires in COVID-19. Data came from immunoSEQ multiplex PCR; TCRdb stores just in-frame clones and leaves some out. The sample consists of tens of thousands of clones, around 84% of them appearing once. The sequence came from a woman in her forties or fifties with acute or convalescent COVID-19. Sequencing input: peripheral blood.

CDR3 nucleotides: TGTGCCAGCTGGGCGAAGACAGGGGCTAATGAAAAACTGTTTTTT. Its translation: CASWAKTGANEKLFF. The chain employs TRBV6-1 and TRBJ1-4; TRBD1 matches 8 bases. Germline V CDR1 and CDR2: MNHNS, SASEGT. CDR3 length: 15 residues. Trimming removed 8 bases from V and 3 bases from J; junction bases left unmatched: 8.